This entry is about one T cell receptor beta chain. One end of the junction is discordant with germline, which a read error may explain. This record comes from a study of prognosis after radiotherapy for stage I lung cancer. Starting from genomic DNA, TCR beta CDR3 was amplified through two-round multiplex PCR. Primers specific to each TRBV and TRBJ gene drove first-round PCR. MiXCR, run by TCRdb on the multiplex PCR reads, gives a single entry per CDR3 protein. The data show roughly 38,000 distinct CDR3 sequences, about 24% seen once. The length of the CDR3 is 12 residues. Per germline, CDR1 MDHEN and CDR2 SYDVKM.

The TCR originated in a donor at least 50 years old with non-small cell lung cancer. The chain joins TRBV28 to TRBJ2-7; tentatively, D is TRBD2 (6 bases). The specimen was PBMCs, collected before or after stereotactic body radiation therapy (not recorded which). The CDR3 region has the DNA TGCCAGCATCGGCGGGGCCCCTACGAGCAGTACTTC. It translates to CQHRRGPYEQYF. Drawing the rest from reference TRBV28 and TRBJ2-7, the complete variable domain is DVKVTQSSRYLVKRTGEKVFLECVQDMDHENMFWYRQDPGLGLRLIYFSYDVKMKEKGDIPEGYSVSREKKERFSLILESASTNQTSMYLCQHRRGPYEQYFGPGTRLTVT.